The 11 T cell receptor beta chains presented below share a single source sample, sequenced in a study of patients and donors after allogeneic stem cell transplantation. One entry per CDR3 protein, called by TCRdb with MiXCR from the RT-PCR reads. The sample includes 390,000 or so distinct CDR3 sequences, approximately 16% of them seen just once. Sequences were obtained from blood, either unsorted or a sorted T cell fraction (not recorded which). Receptor source: a human donor who was either an allogeneic HSCT recipient or a stem cell or donor lymphocyte infusion donor (not recorded which). It is not recorded whose cells these are; they may come from a transplant donor.

The gene calls are TRBV11-2 and TRBJ2-1; D is uncertain. There are 12 residues in the CDR3. Trimming removed 3 bases at V and 8 bases at J, with 8 bases between. Germline V gene data show CDR1 as SGHAT and CDR2 as FQNNGV. The CDR3 DNA sequence: TGTGCCAGCAGCTTGTTTAGGGATGAGCAGTTCTTC. Its protein product is CASSLFRDEQFF.

This clonotype showed up many times. The CDR3 sequence is CASSYDRGRTDTQYF. The DNA for the CDR3 is TGCGCCAGCAGCTATGACAGGGGTCGGACAGATACGCAGTATTTT. The genes are TRBV5-1 and TRBJ2-3; TRBD1 agrees at 8 bases. V lost 3 bases and J lost 3; bases outside the gene matches: 6. Germline V gene lookup returns CDR1 SGHRS and CDR2 YFSETQ. The CDR3 has 15 residues.

This clonotype was seen only a few times. This rearrangement joins TRBV18 to TRBJ2-7; a possible D gene is TRBD2 (5 bases). Between the trimmed V and J ends, which lost 5 bases and 0 bases, there was a span of 11 bases. CDR1 is KGHSH and CDR2 is LQKENI in the germline V gene. The CDR3 totals 14 residues. CDR3 coding DNA: TGTGCCAGCTCAGCGACGGGGAGCTCCTACGAGCAGTACTTC. Translation gives CASSATGSSYEQYF.

The chain carries TRBV12-3 or TRBV12-4 and TRBJ1-1; 8 bases fit TRBD1. This CDR3 contains 19 residues. The V and J ends lost 6 bases and 0 bases, in that order; junction bases with no gene match: 18. CDR3 protein: CASSLWGQAFWGMNTEAFF. CDR3 DNA sequence: TGTGCCAGCAGCCTGTGGGGACAGGCCTTTTGGGGAATGAACACTGAAGCTTTCTTT.

The CDR3 sequence is CASRARIHEQFF. CDR3 nucleotide sequence: TGTGCCAGCAGGGCTAGGATCCATGAGCAGTTCTTC. The chain carries TRBV6-1 and TRBJ2-1; D is unclear. V was clipped by 6 bases and J by 8 bases, with 11 bases between them. Germline CDR1 and CDR2: MNHNS and SASEGT. This CDR3 has 12 residues.

The chain is built from TRBV20-1 and TRBJ1-2; a weak D match, TRBD1 (6 bases). The CDR3 consists of 12 residues. Germline CDR1 reads DFQATT; CDR2 reads SNEGSKA (reference sequence). Trimming took 0 bases from V and 8 from J, leaving 10 bases between them. CDR3 bases: TGCAGTGCTAGAGAACAGGGTCGAGGCTACACCTTC. Protein: CSAREQGRGYTF.

V is TRBV6-1 and J is TRBJ2-1; D is possibly TRBD1 (5 bases). Germline loops: CDR1 MNHNS, CDR2 SASEGT. The CDR3 has 16 residues. V lost 5 bases and J 2 bases, leaving 16 bases between the germline ends. The CDR3 sequence is CASSQALGRPYNEQFF. The CDR3 nucleotides are TGTGCCAGCAGTCAGGCGTTGGGGCGTCCCTACAATGAGCAGTTCTTC.

This clonotype was found a few times. V and J are TRBV21-1 and TRBJ2-5; no DNA check was done on the table's D call, TRBD1. TRBV21-1 is a pseudogene. The length of the CDR3 is 16 residues. The CDR3 spells CASSLRRDRYQETQYF. The CDR3 DNA sequence: TGTGCCAGCAGCCTACGGCGGGACCGCTACCAAGAGACCCAGTACTTC.

The J gene is TRBJ2-3, the V gene TRBV2, with D tentatively TRBD2 (6 bases). V lost 2 bases and J lost 5, with 11 bases in between. Germline CDR1 is SNHLY and CDR2 is FYNNEI. There are 14 residues in the CDR3. In nucleotides, the CDR3 is TGTGCCAGCAGTGAATGGAGGGCTGAAGATACGCAGTATTTT. It yields the protein CASSEWRAEDTQYF.

This clonotype appeared many times. J is TRBJ1-4 and V is TRBV12-3 or TRBV12-4, with 9 bases aligning to TRBD1. The CDR3 length is 14 residues. V shed 6 bases, J shed 3 bases, and the junction held 2 bases outside the gene matches. The CDR3 is CASRGTGSNEKLFF. In DNA, the CDR3 is TGTGCCAGCAGGGGGACAGGGTCTAATGAAAAACTGTTTTTT.

V is TRBV29-1 and J is TRBJ2-2; 9 nucleotides align to TRBD1. Trimming cost V 6 bases and J 4 bases; bases outside gene matches: 3. CDR1 SQVTM and CDR2 ANQGSEA come from the germline V gene. The CDR3 is 13 amino acids. The CDR3 loop is CSVWDRATGELFF. In DNA form, the CDR3 reads TGCAGCGTCTGGGACAGGGCCACCGGGGAGCTGTTTTTT.